These 18 T cell receptor beta chains came from one sample sequenced in a study of beta chain features in type 1 diabetes. Study conclusions and caveats: Type 1 diabetes patients had moderately but significantly shorter TCRB CDR3s in all four CD4+ subsets.

The antigens these receptors bind are not known. The whole isolated RNA underwent reverse transcription, so sequencing captured expressed TCRB transcripts. This table comes from immunoSEQ multiplex PCR, and its TCRdb copy is limited to in-frame clones, with some not included. The sample consists of about 140,000 clones, approximately 13% of them appearing once. Sequencing was done on a sample of central memory CD4+ T cells from blood. These receptors were taken from a man between 18 and 35 years old with type 1 diabetes.

V and J are TRBV10-3 and TRBJ1-2; D is undetermined. Trimming shortened V by 2 bases and J by 1 base, and 8 bases separated the two germline ends. The CDR3 contains 14 residues. Germline CDR1 reads ENHRY; CDR2 reads SYGVKD. The CDR3 DNA is TGTGCCATCAGTGAGCAGGAGGGTAACTATGGCTACACCTTC. It yields the protein CAISEQEGNYGYTF.

This sequence joins TRBV7-6 and TRBJ2-1; the match to TRBD2 covers 8 bases. CDR3 length: 14 amino acids. V trimming: 5 bases; J trimming: 12 bases; junction bases outside the gene matches: 12. Germline V gives CDR1 SGHVS, CDR2 FNYEAQ. The CDR3 sequence is CASSTREGGSLQFF. The CDR3, as DNA: TGTGCCAGCAGCACCCGGGAGGGCGGATCCCTGCAGTTCTTC.

The sample holds a few counts of this clone. This chain links TRBV5-4 with TRBJ2-6, with 10 bases that match TRBD2. This CDR3 spans 17 amino acids. The V segment lost 3 bases and the J segment 0 bases; nucleotides outside the gene matches: 3. Germline V gene lookup returns CDR1 SGHNT and CDR2 YYREEE (reference sequence). CDR3 nucleotide sequence: TGTGCCAGCAGCTACGGGACTAGCGCCTCTGGGGCCAACGTCCTGACTTTC. Translating gives CASSYGTSASGANVLTF.

This sequence joins TRBV30 and TRBJ1-5; D is uncertain. Trimming removed 0 bases at V and 0 bases at J, with 3 bases between. The CDR3 has 13 residues. Germline lookup yields CDR1 GTSNPN and CDR2 SVGIG (reference sequence). The CDR3 spells CAWSVSSNQPQHF. The CDR3 DNA reads as TGTGCCTGGAGTGTTAGTAGCAATCAGCCCCAGCATTTT.

This clone occurred a few times. This chain links TRBV18 with TRBJ2-7; D is unclear. CDR1 and CDR2 (germline): KGHSH, LQKENI. Trimming removed 2 bases at V and 5 bases at J, with 13 bases between. The CDR3 consists of 14 residues. CDR3 sequence (DNA): TGTGCCAGCTCACCAGTCCGGTCCAATGACGAGCAGTACTTC. As protein: CASSPVRSNDEQYF.

Here the CDR3 reads CASSSGTGNNYGYTF. CDR3 coding DNA: TGCGCCAGCAGCTCCGGGACAGGGAACAACTATGGCTACACCTTC. V and J are TRBV5-1 and TRBJ1-2; 9 bases match TRBD1. Germline values: CDR1 SGHRS, CDR2 YFSETQ. CDR3 length: 15 amino acids. After removal of 3 bases from V and 2 bases from J, the junction contained 5 bases not matched to a gene.

This clone was picked up a small number of times. The chain uses TRBV5-1 and TRBJ2-4; a possible D gene is TRBD2 (6 bases). CDR1 and CDR2 from the germline V gene are SGHRS and YFSETQ. The CDR3 has 15 amino acids. V was cut by 4 bases and J by 3 bases, with 14 bases left in between. The CDR3 is CASSPLGGDKNIQYF. The CDR3 bases are TGCGCCAGCAGCCCCCTCGGCGGGGACAAAAACATTCAGTACTTC.

Here the CDR3 reads CAISGTGGNLHF. In DNA, the CDR3 is TGTGCCATCAGTGGAACAGGGGGCAACCTCCACTTT. The genes are TRBV10-3 and TRBJ1-6; 9 bases line up with TRBD1. Germline lookup yields CDR1 ENHRY and CDR2 SYGVKD. Trimming cost V 4 bases and J 15 bases; bases outside gene matches: 4. The CDR3 is 12 amino acids.

The chain has TRBV7-9 and TRBJ2-7, with TRBD1 matching 7 bases. The CDR3 sequence is 15 residues long. Germline CDR1 is SEHNR and CDR2 is FQNEAQ (reference sequence). The junction had 7 bases not matched to a gene; V was cut back by 3 bases and J by 2 bases. This CDR3 reads CASSFPGTAAYEQYF. The CDR3 region has the DNA TGTGCCAGCAGCTTCCCCGGGACAGCAGCCTACGAGCAGTACTTC. The full variable domain, its missing parts supplied by reference TRBV7-9 and TRBJ2-7, is DTGVSQNPRHKITKRGQNVTFRCDPISEHNRLYWYRQTLGQGPEFLTYFQNEAQLEKSRLLSDRFSAERPKGSFSTLEIQRTEQGDSAMYLCASSFPGTAAYEQYFGPGTRLTVT.

The gene calls are TRBV6-5 and TRBJ1-5, with D uncertain. Germline loops: CDR1 MNHEY, CDR2 SVGAGI. The V end lost 0 bases, the J end lost 4 bases, and 7 bases lay between the germline ends. The CDR3 contains 14 residues. The CDR3 loop is CASSYSGRNQPQHF. The CDR3 DNA reads TGTGCCAGCAGTTACTCGGGCAGAAATCAGCCCCAGCATTTT.

The chain joins TRBV27 to TRBJ2-1, with 12 bases that match TRBD2. This CDR3 has 15 amino acids. Germline V lookup: CDR1 MNHEY, CDR2 SMNVEV (reference sequence). The V segment lost 2 bases and the J segment 10 bases; nucleotides outside the gene matches: 6. DNA of the CDR3: TGTGCCAGCAGTTTAGCTAGCGGGGGGGCCAGAGAGCAGTTCTTC. Its translation: CASSLASGGAREQFF.

This clone was detected a few times. The chain uses TRBV30 and TRBJ2-7, with 7 nucleotides matching TRBD1. Germline V gene lookup returns CDR1 GTSNPN and CDR2 SVGIG (reference sequence). Trimming took 0 bases from V and 5 from J; bases not matched to a gene: 7. CDR3 length equals 14 residues. The CDR3 loop is CAWSVIGGENEQYF. The CDR3 DNA reads as TGTGCCTGGAGTGTGATAGGGGGCGAAAACGAGCAGTACTTC.

This clone was found a few times. The same CDR3 can be traced to other DNA sequences in this sample. The CDR3, as DNA: TGTGCCTGGAGTAGGGGGACGGGGCTTTACGAGCAGTACTTC. Protein product: CAWSRGTGLYEQYF. V usage is TRBV30 and J usage is TRBJ2-7, with D perhaps TRBD1 (6 bases). Trimming stripped 2 bases from V and 4 bases from J, with 15 bases between. Germline CDR1 reads GTSNPN; CDR2 reads SVGIG (reference sequence). This CDR3 spans 14 amino acids. Together with reference TRBV30 and TRBJ2-7, the CDR3 gives the full variable domain: SQTIHQWPATLVQPVGSPLSLECTVEGTSNPNLYWYRQAAGRGLQLLFYSVGIGQISSEVPQNLSASRPQDRQFILSSKKLLLSDSGFYLCAWSRGTGLYEQYFGPGTRLTVT.

This clone was seen more than once but under ten times. The chain couples TRBV27 to TRBJ1-4; D uncertain. The V and J ends lost 4 bases and 6 bases respectively, with 12 bases between them. CDR1 and CDR2 from the germline V gene are MNHEY and SMNVEV (reference sequence). This CDR3 has 14 residues. CDR3 sequence (DNA): TGTGCCAGCAGTTCAACCTTAGAGGATGAAAAACTGTTTTTT. Its protein is CASSSTLEDEKLFF.

This chain links TRBV14 with TRBJ1-4; 8 bases map to TRBD1. The CDR3 is 14 residues long. Trimming at V came to 2 bases and at J to 8 bases, leaving 4 bases not matched to a gene. The germline V gene has CDR1 SGHDN and CDR2 FVKESK. The CDR3 reads CASSQSGTGEKLFF. DNA of the CDR3: TGTGCCAGCAGCCAAAGCGGGACAGGCGAAAAACTGTTTTTT.

This chain joins TRBV4-1 and TRBJ2-2; weak D call: TRBD1 (6 bases). Germline V CDR1 and CDR2: MGHRA, YSYEKL. There are 18 residues in the CDR3. Trimming took 5 bases from V and 3 from J, leaving 22 bases between them. The CDR3 loop is CASSSRQQGNYDTGELFF. Here the CDR3 DNA reads TGCGCCAGCAGCTCAAGGCAACAGGGAAATTATGACACCGGGGAGCTGTTTTTT.

The table lists this clone with a few counts. The chain recombines TRBV9 with TRBJ2-5; TRBD2 matches 11 bases. With V trimmed by 0 bases and J by 5 bases, 3 bases remained unmatched. Germline lookup yields CDR1 SGDLS and CDR2 YYNGEE. The CDR3 is 15 amino acids. Here the CDR3 DNA reads TGTGCCAGCAGCGTAGTAGCGGGGGGGCCCGAGACCCAGTACTTC. Protein sequence: CASSVVAGGPETQYF.

This sequence joins TRBV6-1 and TRBJ1-5, with no clear D. Germline V gene lookup returns CDR1 MNHNS and CDR2 SASEGT. V shed 3 bases and J shed 5 bases, with 17 bases lying between them. There are 16 residues in the CDR3. The CDR3 reads CASSESVTGIYQPQHF. In DNA form, the CDR3 reads TGTGCCAGCAGTGAGTCGGTTACCGGGATATATCAGCCCCAGCATTTT.